The entry below describes one T cell receptor (beta chain). Those who participated ranged in age from roughly 18 to 89 years and resided in 20 to 30 US areas. Germline V gene lookup returns CDR1 SGHTA and CDR2 FQGNSA. The CDR3 extends over 13 amino acids. Trimming stripped 2 bases from V and 6 bases from J, with 10 bases between. The data originate from a study of blood T cell repertoires in COVID-19. Authors' analysis steps: Reference gene primer amplification in the assay estimated nucleated cell counts. Assay used: immunoSEQ multiplex PCR; TCRdb lists only in-frame clones, some missing. V and J calls plus clone size are reproduced from that table; the DNA served to infer D and trimming. The sample lists some 270,000 clones; around nine tenths were seen once.

The chain joins TRBV7-2 to TRBJ1-1; weak D call: TRBD1 (6 bases). This sequence was found in a woman aged 40 to 55 who had recovered from COVID-19. Sequences were obtained from PBMCs or T cells enriched from blood (not recorded which). Written as DNA, the CDR3 is TGTGCCAGCAGCTTACTACGGACAGCTGAAGCTTTCTTT. Its translation is CASSLLRTAEAFF.